Shown below are 30 T cell receptor beta chains from a single sample sequenced in a study of molecular identifiers for immune sequencing clone quantification. Each CDR3 protein is one row after TCRdb ran MiXCR on the PCR reads. The sample carries approximately 670,000 distinct CDR3 sequences, 20% recorded once. The source material was naive CD8+ T cells from blood, with Jurkat cell RNA spiked in. The subset was: FACS-sorted CD8+CD4-CCR7+CD45RA+ naive T cells. The source of these receptors is a human donor in good health. Some libraries in this study had Jurkat cell RNA spiked in.

This chain joins TRBV19 and TRBJ1-6; TRBD1 aligns across 7 bases. The CDR3 is 16 residues long. The junction had 6 bases not matched to a gene; V was cut back by 6 bases and J by 1 base. From germline, CDR1 is LNHDA and CDR2 SQIVND (reference sequence). In nucleotides, the CDR3 is TGTGCCAGTAGAACAGGGGCGAGATCCTATAATTCACCCCTCCACTTT. Translation gives CASRTGARSYNSPLHF.

The chain couples TRBV6-6 to TRBJ1-5, with 7 nucleotides matching TRBD1. V gave up 8 bases and J gave up 2 bases; unmatched junction bases: 9. This CDR3 contains 15 residues. CDR1 and CDR2 from the germline V gene are MNHNY and SVGAGI (reference sequence). The CDR3 DNA reads TGTGCCAGCGGCGACAGGGTATTGGGCAATCAGCCCCAGCATTTT. This translates into CASGDRVLGNQPQHF.

This clonotype showed up many times. This chain links TRBV28 with TRBJ2-7; 10 bases line up with TRBD2. This CDR3 has 16 amino acids. With V trimmed by 2 bases and J by 4 bases, 8 bases remained unmatched. Looked up from germline, CDR1 is MDHEN and CDR2 is SYDVKM. CDR3 region: CASSLIGTSGEYEQYF. The CDR3 region has the DNA TGTGCCAGCAGTTTAATAGGAACTAGCGGGGAATACGAGCAGTACTTC.

This clonotype was counted between two and nine times. The chain links TRBV20-1 to TRBJ2-3, with D uncertain. Deletions cut 4 bases from V and 1 base from J, with 6 bases between. The CDR3 contains 12 residues. CDR1 is DFQATT and CDR2 is SNEGSKA in the germline V gene (reference sequence). The CDR3 sequence is CSAIGGTDTQYF. The CDR3 DNA sequence: TGCAGTGCTATTGGGGGCACAGATACGCAGTATTTT.

V usage is TRBV12-3 or TRBV12-4 and J usage is TRBJ1-1; 7 bases map to TRBD1. V gave up 2 bases and J gave up 0 bases; unmatched junction bases: 6. The CDR3 contains 16 residues. The CDR3 nucleotides are TGTGCCAGCAGTTTAAAGACAGGGCGAATGAACACTGAAGCTTTCTTT. It is translated as CASSLKTGRMNTEAFF.

This clonotype appeared a single time. The chain is built from TRBV11-2 and TRBJ2-7; D is undetermined. Trimming took 2 bases from V and 3 from J, leaving 11 bases between them. Germline assignment: CDR1 SGHAT and CDR2 FQNNGV. The CDR3 has 14 amino acids. The CDR3 spells CASSLSRDGYEQYF. The CDR3 DNA is TGTGCCAGCAGCTTATCGAGAGACGGCTACGAGCAGTACTTC. The full variable domain, completed using reference TRBV11-2 and TRBJ2-7, is EAGVAQSPRYKIIEKRQSVAFWCNPISGHATLYWYQQILGQGPKLLIQFQNNGVVDDSQLPKDRFSAERLKGVDSTLKIQPAKLEDSAVYLCASSLSRDGYEQYFGPGTRLTVT.

There are many counts of this clonotype. The CDR3 loop reads CASSQDLGTAYEQYF. CDR3 coding DNA: TGTGCCAGCAGCCAAGATTTGGGCACCGCCTACGAGCAGTACTTC. The chain employs TRBV3-1 and TRBJ2-7; no definite D call. Germline CDR1 LGHDT, CDR2 YNNKEL (reference sequence). V lost 0 bases and J 2 bases, leaving 11 bases between the germline ends. The CDR3 covers 15 residues.

This clonotype was found a few times. As the CDR3 is not closed by the conserved phenylalanine or tryptophan, this likely results from a read error. It is unclear where the CDR3 begins or ends on the DNA, so no DNA is shown, and the CDR3 is as TCRdb lists it. The rearrangement joins TRBV3-2 to TRBJ2-7; the table calls TRBD1, which could not be checked here. TRBV3-2 is classified as a pseudogene. The CDR3 is made up of 10 amino acids, end residues included. CDR3 sequence reads: CASSRDRGTI.

This clonotype was found a few times. At one boundary the junction diverges from the germline segment, which might be a read error. The V and J genes are TRBV27 and TRBJ2-1; 8 positions match TRBD2. This CDR3 has 13 amino acids. Germline V gene data show CDR1 as MNHEY and CDR2 as SMNVEV (reference sequence). The DNA of the CDR3 is TGTGCCAGCAGTTTCAATTTCGAGCGGGAGAATATCTTC. The encoded protein is CASSFNFERENIF.

The table lists this clonotype with many counts. This sequence joins TRBV15 and TRBJ2-5; tentative D call: TRBD2 (6 bases). The CDR3 loop spans 14 amino acids. V lost 5 bases, J lost 4 bases, and 14 bases lay in between. Germline V lookup: CDR1 LNHNV, CDR2 YYDKDF (reference sequence). The CDR3 nucleotides read TGTGCCACCAGCGTTGGGACTTTCCCAGAGACCCAGTACTTC. Protein: CATSVGTFPETQYF. The full variable domain, with the rest looked up from reference TRBV15 and TRBJ2-5, is DAMVIQNPRYQVTQFGKPVTLSCSQTLNHNVMYWYQQKSSQAPKLLFHYYDKDFNNEADTPDNFQSRRPNTSFCFLDIRSPGLGDTAMYLCATSVGTFPETQYFGPGTRLLVL.

This clonotype was counted ten times or more. The chain recombines TRBV7-6 with TRBJ1-6, with D perhaps matching TRBD1 (6 bases). This CDR3 has 17 amino acids. V was cut by 4 bases and J by 1 base, with 14 bases left in between. Germline lookup yields CDR1 SGHVS and CDR2 FNYEAQ. The DNA for the CDR3 is TGTGCCAGCAGCTCAGAGGGGGGTTGGTCCTATAATTCACCCCTCCACTTT. This encodes CASSSEGGWSYNSPLHF.

The chain combines TRBV30 with TRBJ2-7; 8 nucleotides align to TRBD1. The CDR3 has 14 residues. Germline CDR1 and CDR2: GTSNPN and SVGIG (reference sequence). J gave up 3 bases and V 0 bases, and 4 bases lay outside the gene matches. The CDR3 coding sequence is TGTGCCTGGAGTGTAATCACAGGGGGCTACGAGCAGTACTTC. This codes for CAWSVITGGYEQYF.

This clonotype was found once. A much larger clone is a single base away; this may be a read error. The chain employs TRBV7-6 and TRBJ2-3, with D unclear. In germline, CDR1 is SGHVS, CDR2 FNYEAQ. This CDR3 comprises 13 residues. Trimming shortened V by 8 bases and J by 6 bases, and 15 bases separated the two germline ends. The CDR3 reads CASGPANHDTQYF. CDR3 DNA: TGTGCCAGCGGCCCAGCTAACCACGATACGCAGTATTTT.

The chain is built from TRBV7-9 and TRBJ2-7, with TRBD1 matching 8 bases. The CDR3 is 15 residues long. Germline V CDR1 and CDR2: SEHNR, FQNEAQ (reference sequence). J was trimmed by 2 bases and V by 3 bases; bases with no gene match: 6. The DNA for the CDR3 is TGTGCCAGCAGCTTCTCCGGACAGGGCCCCTACGAGCAGTACTTC. Its translation: CASSFSGQGPYEQYF. Drawing the rest from reference TRBV7-9 and TRBJ2-7, the complete variable domain is DTGVSQNPRHKITKRGQNVTFRCDPISEHNRLYWYRQTLGQGPEFLTYFQNEAQLEKSRLLSDRFSAERPKGSFSTLEIQRTEQGDSAMYLCASSFSGQGPYEQYFGPGTRLTVT.

The table lists this clonotype with many counts. This chain connects TRBV4-3 to TRBJ1-1; no firm D call. Looked up from germline, CDR1 is LGHNA and CDR2 is YSLEER. Trimming took off 2 bases at V and 4 bases at J, with 11 bases between the two ends. This CDR3 comprises 14 residues. Here the CDR3 reads CASSQFVWGTEAFF. The CDR3 DNA reads TGCGCCAGCAGCCAATTCGTGTGGGGCACTGAAGCTTTCTTT.

This clonotype has only a few counts. V and J are TRBV28 and TRBJ1-4; 7 bases align to TRBD1. Germline assignment: CDR1 MDHEN and CDR2 SYDVKM. The CDR3 covers 14 residues. With V trimmed by 4 bases and J by 10 bases, 9 bases remained unmatched. The DNA for the CDR3 is TGTGCCAGCAGTTCGGACAGGTCGTCTGGAAAACTGTTTTTT. It codes for CASSSDRSSGKLFF.

This clonotype was seen repeatedly, ten times or more. The V and J genes are TRBV2 and TRBJ2-6; no firm D call. Germline loops: CDR1 SNHLY, CDR2 FYNNEI. V lost 0 bases and J lost 0, with 3 bases in between. This CDR3 has 15 amino acids. In DNA form, the CDR3 reads TGTGCCAGCAGTGAAGCGCCCTCTGGGGCCAACGTCCTGACTTTC. Protein: CASSEAPSGANVLTF.

In this sample, this clonotype turned up many times. The genes are TRBV12-3 or TRBV12-4 and TRBJ2-3; tentative D call: TRBD1 (5 bases). Trimming removed 6 bases from V and 2 bases from J, with 21 bases in between. This CDR3 has 17 amino acids. CDR3 DNA sequence: TGTGCCAGCAGCCCCCCGTCCGTGAAGGGGTACACAGATACGCAGTATTTT. Translated: CASSPPSVKGYTDTQYF.

Turning to this clonotype: At one of its ends the junction is not consistent with the germline gene, which may arise from a read error. The chain is built from TRBV5-8 and TRBJ2-1; D uncertain. Germline V gene sequence: CDR1 SGHTS, CDR2 YDEGEE. The CDR3 totals 16 residues. DNA for the CDR3: TGTGCCAGCAGCGGAAGATATTTGAGCTCCTACAATGAGCAGCTCTTC. Translation gives CASSGRYLSSYNEQLF.

This clonotype has a handful of counts. This chain links TRBV4-3 with TRBJ2-3; D remains ambiguous. The germline CDR1 and CDR2 sequences are LGHNA and YSLEER. CDR3 size: 21 residues. V gave up 0 bases and J gave up 0 bases, with 25 bases separating them. DNA of the CDR3: TGCGCCAGCAGCCAAGACGCCTCGTCAGAACCTATACTTCTTAGCACAGATACGCAGTATTTT. This translates into CASSQDASSEPILLSTDTQYF.

This clonotype has more than one count but fewer than ten. V and J are TRBV6-2 or TRBV6-3 and TRBJ1-6; D is unresolved. Germline V lookup: CDR1 MNHEY, CDR2 SVGEGT. The CDR3 has 14 residues. V was cut by 5 bases and J by 7 bases, with 12 bases left in between. CDR3 region: CASSDYGLNSPLHF. In DNA, the CDR3 is TGTGCCAGCAGTGACTACGGACTGAATTCACCCCTCCACTTT.

This clonotype was detected many times. Written as DNA, the CDR3 is TGTGCCAGCAGCGTAAACCCCGGCGCCTACGAGCAGTACTTC. It is translated as CASSVNPGAYEQYF. The V gene is TRBV5-8, the J gene TRBJ2-7; no firm D call. CDR1 and CDR2 (germline): SGHTS, YDEGEE. The CDR3 contains 14 residues. Trimming shortened V by 4 bases and J by 2 bases, and 13 bases separated the two germline ends.

This clonotype was recorded many times. The rearrangement uses TRBV19 and TRBJ2-7, with D tentatively TRBD2 (6 bases). The V end was cut by 5 bases, the J end by 2 bases, with 13 bases between. Per the germline V gene, CDR1 is LNHDA and CDR2 is SQIVND (reference sequence). The CDR3 has 14 amino acids. CDR3 sequence: CASSWSPGAYEQYF. CDR3 bases: TGTGCCAGTAGTTGGTCCCCGGGAGCCTACGAGCAGTACTTC.

This clonotype was seen a handful of times. The V and J genes are TRBV30 and TRBJ1-1, with unresolved D. V gave up 0 bases and J gave up 7 bases, with 6 bases separating them. The CDR3 loop spans 11 amino acids. Germline CDR1 and CDR2: GTSNPN and SVGIG (reference sequence). CDR3 residues: CAWSVLNEAFF. CDR3 DNA sequence: TGTGCCTGGAGTGTACTTAATGAAGCTTTCTTT.

The chain has TRBV19 and TRBJ2-1, with 9 bases that match TRBD1. Trimming removed 5 bases from V and 5 bases from J; junction bases left unmatched: 4. The V gene's germline CDR1 is LNHDA and CDR2 SQIVND (reference sequence). The CDR3 is made up of 14 amino acids. Here the CDR3 DNA reads TGTGCCAGTAGTCTGACAGGGGGAAACAATGAGCAGTTCTTC. Encoded protein: CASSLTGGNNEQFF.

This clonotype was seen a few times. The V gene is TRBV12-3 or TRBV12-4, the J gene TRBJ1-2; possible D gene TRBD1, 6 bases. The CDR3 has 14 amino acids. V lost 6 bases to trimming and J lost 6 bases, with 17 bases between them. CDR3 protein: CASSTSPGGNGYTF. The DNA for the CDR3 is TGTGCCAGCAGCACGAGCCCGGGGGGCAATGGCTACACCTTC.

This clonotype has just a few counts. The chain employs TRBV9 and TRBJ1-1; D is possibly TRBD1 (6 bases). Germline V gives CDR1 SGDLS, CDR2 YYNGEE. With 3 bases removed from V and 0 bases from J, the gap between germline ends came to 18 bases. This CDR3 has 17 amino acids. Here the CDR3 reads CASSEGGGGRLNTEAFF. CDR3 in DNA: TGTGCCAGCAGCGAGGGGGGAGGGGGGAGGTTGAACACTGAAGCTTTCTTT.

This clonotype was detected ten times or more. This chain links TRBV7-2 with TRBJ1-1, with no clear D. V was trimmed by 6 bases and J by 1 base, leaving 12 bases between them. This CDR3 comprises 14 residues. CDR1 SGHTA and CDR2 FQGNSA come from the germline V gene. CDR3 sequence (DNA): TGTGCCAGCAGGCATCGGCCCGAGAACACTGAAGCTTTCTTT. Protein sequence: CASRHRPENTEAFF.

This clonotype was observed a few times. The chain has TRBV11-3 and TRBJ2-3; D may be TRBD2 (6 bases). This CDR3 comprises 16 residues. V lost 1 base and J lost 6, with 17 bases in between. The germline V gene encodes CDR1 SGHNT and CDR2 YENEEA. The CDR3 region has the DNA TGTGCCAGCAGCTTAGGGCGCGGGAATGATGTGGATACGCAGTATTTT. Residues: CASSLGRGNDVDTQYF.

This clonotype showed up just a few times. This chain connects TRBV14 to TRBJ1-2; D is possibly TRBD1 (6 bases). The germline CDR1 and CDR2 sequences are SGHDN and FVKESK. This CDR3 has 15 amino acids. V dropped 3 bases and J dropped 1 base, with 12 bases sitting between them. The CDR3 region has the DNA TGTGCCAGCAGCCAGGTACAGGGAAGTAACTATGGCTACACCTTC. It translates to CASSQVQGSNYGYTF.